This T cell receptor beta chain derives from a study of cytomegalovirus exposure and HLA in healthy donors. Study summary: The approximately 670 first-cohort repertoires and the approximately 110 validation repertoires shared the same platform, a later analysis reported. Study-wide findings and caveats: Reports described diagnosis of cytomegalovirus status by the classifier as highly specific and sensitive. The study labeled 180 or so TCR beta chains cytomegalovirus-associated. A later analysis found first-cohort TCR clusters tended to co-occur in the 120 validation repertoires.

About this clone itself: Its antigen remains unidentified.

The V gene lost 2 bases and the J gene lost 2 bases, with 14 bases spanning the gap. The CDR3 extends over 16 amino acids. The germline V gene encodes CDR1 WSHSY and CDR2 SAAADI. Assay used: immunoSEQ multiplex PCR; TCRdb lists only in-frame clones, some missing. The table lists about 84,000 clones, approximately 91% of them singletons, with 2.1% in the top ten. The source material was PBMCs. The clonotype was recovered from a man under 40 in good health and CMV-seronegative. The chain employs TRBV10-2 and TRBJ2-3; TRBD2 is a possible D gene (6 bases). The DNA for the CDR3 is TGCGCCAGCAGTGAGGGGGTAGCGGAGCTCACAGATACGCAGTATTTT. Translation: CASSEGVAELTDTQYF.